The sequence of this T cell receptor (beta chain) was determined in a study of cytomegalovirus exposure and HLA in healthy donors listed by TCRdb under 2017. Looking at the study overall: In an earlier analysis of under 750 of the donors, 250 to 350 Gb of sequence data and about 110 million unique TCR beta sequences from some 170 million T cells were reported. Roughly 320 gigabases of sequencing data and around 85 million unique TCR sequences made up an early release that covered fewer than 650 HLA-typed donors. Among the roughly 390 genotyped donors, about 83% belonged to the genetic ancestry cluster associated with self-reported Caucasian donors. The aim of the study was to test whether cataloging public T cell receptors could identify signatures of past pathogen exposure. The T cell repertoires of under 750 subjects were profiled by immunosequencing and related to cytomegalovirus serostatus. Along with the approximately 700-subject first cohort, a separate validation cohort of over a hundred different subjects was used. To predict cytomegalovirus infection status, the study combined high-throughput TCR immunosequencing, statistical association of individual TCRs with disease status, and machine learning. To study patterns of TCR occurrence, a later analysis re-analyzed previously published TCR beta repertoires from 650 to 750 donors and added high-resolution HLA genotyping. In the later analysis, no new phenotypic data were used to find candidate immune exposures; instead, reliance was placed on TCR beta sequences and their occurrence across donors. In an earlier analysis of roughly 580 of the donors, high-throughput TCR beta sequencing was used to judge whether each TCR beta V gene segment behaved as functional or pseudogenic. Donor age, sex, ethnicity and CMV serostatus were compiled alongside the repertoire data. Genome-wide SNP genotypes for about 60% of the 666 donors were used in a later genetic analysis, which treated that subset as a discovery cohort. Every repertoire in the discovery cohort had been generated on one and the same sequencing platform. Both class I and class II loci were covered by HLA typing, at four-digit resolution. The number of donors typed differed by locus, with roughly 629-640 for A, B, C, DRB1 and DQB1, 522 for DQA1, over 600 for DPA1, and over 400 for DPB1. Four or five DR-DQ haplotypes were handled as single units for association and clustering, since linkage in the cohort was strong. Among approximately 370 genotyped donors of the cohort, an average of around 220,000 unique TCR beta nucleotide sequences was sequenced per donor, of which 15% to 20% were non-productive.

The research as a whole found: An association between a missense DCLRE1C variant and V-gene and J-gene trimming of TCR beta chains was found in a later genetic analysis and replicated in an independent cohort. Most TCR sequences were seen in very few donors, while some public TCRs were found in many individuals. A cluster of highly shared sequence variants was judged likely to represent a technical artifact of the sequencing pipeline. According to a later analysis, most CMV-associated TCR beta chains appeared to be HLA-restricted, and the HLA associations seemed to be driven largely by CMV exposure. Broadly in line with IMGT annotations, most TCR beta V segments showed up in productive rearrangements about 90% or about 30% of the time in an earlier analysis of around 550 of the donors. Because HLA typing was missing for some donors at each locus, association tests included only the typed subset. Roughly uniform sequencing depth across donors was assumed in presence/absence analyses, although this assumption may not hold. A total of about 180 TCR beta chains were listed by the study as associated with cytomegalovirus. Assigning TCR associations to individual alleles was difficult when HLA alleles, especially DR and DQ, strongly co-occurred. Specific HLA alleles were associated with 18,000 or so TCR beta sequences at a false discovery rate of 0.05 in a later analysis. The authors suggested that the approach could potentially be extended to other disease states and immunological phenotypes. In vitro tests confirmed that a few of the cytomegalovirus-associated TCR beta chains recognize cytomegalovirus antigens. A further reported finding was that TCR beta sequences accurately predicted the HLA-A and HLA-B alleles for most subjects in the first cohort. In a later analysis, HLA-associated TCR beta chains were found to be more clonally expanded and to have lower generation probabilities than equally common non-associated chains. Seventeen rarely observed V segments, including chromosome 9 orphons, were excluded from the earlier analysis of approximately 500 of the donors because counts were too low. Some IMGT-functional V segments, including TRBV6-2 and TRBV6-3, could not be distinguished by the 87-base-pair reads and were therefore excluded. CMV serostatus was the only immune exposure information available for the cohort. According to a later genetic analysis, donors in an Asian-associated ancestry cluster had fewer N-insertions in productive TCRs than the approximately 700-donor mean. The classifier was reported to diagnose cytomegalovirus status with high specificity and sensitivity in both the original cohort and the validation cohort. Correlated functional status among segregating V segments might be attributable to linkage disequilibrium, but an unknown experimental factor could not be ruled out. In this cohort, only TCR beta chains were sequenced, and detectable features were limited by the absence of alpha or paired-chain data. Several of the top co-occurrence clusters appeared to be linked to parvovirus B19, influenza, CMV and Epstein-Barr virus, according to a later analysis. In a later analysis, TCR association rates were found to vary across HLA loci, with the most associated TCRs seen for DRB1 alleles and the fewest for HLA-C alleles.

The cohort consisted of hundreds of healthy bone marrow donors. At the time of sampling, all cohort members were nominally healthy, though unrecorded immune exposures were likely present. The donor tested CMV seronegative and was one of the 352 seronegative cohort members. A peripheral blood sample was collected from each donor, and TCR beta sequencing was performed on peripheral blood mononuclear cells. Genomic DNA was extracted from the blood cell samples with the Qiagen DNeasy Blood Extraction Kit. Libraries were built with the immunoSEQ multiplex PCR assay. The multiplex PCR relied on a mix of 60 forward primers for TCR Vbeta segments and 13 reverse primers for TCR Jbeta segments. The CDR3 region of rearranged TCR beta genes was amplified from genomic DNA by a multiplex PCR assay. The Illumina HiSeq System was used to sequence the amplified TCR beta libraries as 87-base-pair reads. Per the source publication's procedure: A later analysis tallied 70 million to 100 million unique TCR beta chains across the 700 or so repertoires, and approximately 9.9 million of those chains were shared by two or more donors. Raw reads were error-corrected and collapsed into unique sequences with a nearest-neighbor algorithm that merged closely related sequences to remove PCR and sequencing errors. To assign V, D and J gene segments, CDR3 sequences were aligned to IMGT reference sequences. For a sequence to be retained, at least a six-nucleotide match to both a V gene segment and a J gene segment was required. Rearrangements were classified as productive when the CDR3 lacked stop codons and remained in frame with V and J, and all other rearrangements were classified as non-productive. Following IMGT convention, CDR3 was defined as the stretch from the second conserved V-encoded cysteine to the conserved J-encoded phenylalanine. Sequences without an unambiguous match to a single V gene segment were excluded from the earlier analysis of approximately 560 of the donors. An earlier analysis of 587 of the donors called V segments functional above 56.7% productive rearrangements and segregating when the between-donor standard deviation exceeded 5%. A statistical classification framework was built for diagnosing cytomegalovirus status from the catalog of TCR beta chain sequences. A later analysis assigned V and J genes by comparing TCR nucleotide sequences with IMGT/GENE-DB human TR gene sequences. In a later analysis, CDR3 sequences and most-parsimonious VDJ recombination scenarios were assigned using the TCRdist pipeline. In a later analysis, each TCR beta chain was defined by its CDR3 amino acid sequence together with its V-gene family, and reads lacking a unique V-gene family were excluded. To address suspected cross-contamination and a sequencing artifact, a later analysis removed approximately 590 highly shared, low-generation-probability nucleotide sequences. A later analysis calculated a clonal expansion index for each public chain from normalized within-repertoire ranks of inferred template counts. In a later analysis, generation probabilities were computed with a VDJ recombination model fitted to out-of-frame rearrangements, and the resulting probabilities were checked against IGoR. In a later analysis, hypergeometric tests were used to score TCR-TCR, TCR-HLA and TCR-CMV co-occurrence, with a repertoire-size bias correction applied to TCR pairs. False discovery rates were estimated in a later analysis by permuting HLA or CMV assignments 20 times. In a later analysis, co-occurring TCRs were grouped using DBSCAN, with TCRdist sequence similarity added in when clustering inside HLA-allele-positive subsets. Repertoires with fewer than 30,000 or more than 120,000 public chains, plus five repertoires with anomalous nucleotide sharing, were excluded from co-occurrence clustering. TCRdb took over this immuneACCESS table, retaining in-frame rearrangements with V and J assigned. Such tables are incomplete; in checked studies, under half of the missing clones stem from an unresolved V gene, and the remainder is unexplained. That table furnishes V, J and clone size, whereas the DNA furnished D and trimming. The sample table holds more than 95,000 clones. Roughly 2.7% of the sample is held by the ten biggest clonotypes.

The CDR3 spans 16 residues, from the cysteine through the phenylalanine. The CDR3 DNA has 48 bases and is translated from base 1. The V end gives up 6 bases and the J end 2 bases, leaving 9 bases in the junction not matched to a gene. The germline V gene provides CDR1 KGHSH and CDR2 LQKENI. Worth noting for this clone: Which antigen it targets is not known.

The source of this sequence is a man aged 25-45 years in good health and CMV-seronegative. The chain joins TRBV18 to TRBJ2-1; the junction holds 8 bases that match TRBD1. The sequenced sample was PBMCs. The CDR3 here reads CASSADRELAYNEQFF. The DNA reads TGTGCCAGCTCCGCGGACAGGGAGCTGGCCTACAATGAGCAGTTCTTC. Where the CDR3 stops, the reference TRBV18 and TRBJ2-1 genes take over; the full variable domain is NAGVMQNPRHLVRRRGQEARLRCSPMKGHSHVYWYRQLPEEGLKFMVYLQKENIIDESGMPKERFSAEFPKEGPSILRIQQVVRGDSAAYFCASSADRELAYNEQFFGPGTRLTVL.